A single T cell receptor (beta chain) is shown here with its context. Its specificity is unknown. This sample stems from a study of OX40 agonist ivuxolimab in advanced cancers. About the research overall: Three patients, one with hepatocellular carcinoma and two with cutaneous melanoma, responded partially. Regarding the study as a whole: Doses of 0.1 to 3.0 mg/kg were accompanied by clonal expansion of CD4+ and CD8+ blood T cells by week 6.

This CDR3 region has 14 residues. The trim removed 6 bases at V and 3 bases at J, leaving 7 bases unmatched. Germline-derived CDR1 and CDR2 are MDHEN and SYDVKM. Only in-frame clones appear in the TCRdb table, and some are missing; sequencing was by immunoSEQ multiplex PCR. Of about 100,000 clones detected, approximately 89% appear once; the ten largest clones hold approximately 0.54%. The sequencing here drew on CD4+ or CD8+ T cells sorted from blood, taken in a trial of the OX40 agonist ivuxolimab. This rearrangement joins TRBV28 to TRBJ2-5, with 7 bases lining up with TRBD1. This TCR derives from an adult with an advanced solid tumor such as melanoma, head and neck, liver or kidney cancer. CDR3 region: CASSRGGAKETQYF. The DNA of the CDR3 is TGTGCCAGCAGCCGAGGGGGCGCGAAAGAGACCCAGTACTTC.